The subject of this entry is one T cell receptor beta chain. Time point specified: recipient sample about 28 days before transplant, after cytoreduction. The sample comes from a study of T cell clonotyping in hematopoietic cell transplantation. Clones were read by immunoSEQ multiplex PCR, and TCRdb kept only the in-frame ones, dropping some. This sample has about 76,000 clones, with 90% to 96% found just once. This CDR3 comprises 16 residues. V lost 6 bases to trimming and J lost 2 bases; unmatched junction nucleotides: 6. The germline V gene encodes CDR1 SGHRS and CDR2 YFSETQ. Material: peripheral blood mononuclear cells, obtained before stem cell transplant. This receptor was obtained from a woman in her forties or fifties with acute myeloid leukemia. Some clones in this sample may be carry-over from other donors' samples. The chain uses TRBV5-1 and TRBJ2-6, with 9 bases matching TRBD1. DNA of the CDR3: TGCGCCAGCAAGGAACAGGGGGCTGCTGGGGCCAACGTCCTGACTTTC. It codes for CASKEQGAAGANVLTF.